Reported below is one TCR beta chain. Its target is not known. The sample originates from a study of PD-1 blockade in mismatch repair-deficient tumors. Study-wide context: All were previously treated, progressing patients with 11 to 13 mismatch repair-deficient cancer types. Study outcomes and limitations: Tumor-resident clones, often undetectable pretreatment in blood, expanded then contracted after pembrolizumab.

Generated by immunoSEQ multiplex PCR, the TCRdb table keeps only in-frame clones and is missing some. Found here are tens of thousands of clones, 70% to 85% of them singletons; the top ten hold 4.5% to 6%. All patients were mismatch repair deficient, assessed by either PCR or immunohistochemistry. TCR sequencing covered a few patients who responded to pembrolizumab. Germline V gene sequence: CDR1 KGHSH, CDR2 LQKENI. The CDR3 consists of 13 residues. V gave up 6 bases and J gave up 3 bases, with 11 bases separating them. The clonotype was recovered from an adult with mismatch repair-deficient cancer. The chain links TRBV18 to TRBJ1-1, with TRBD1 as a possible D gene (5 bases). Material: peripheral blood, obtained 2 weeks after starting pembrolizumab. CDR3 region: CASSPTDYTEAFF. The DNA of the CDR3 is TGTGCCAGCTCGCCGACAGACTACACTGAAGCTTTCTTT.